A selection of T cell receptor beta chains follows, all from one sample in a study of cytomegalovirus exposure and HLA in healthy donors. Sequencing used immunoSEQ multiplex PCR; TCRdb keeps in-frame clones, though not all of them. The sample shows 200,000 to 250,000 clones, about three quarters of them seen only once. Sequencing was done on a sample of PBMCs. These receptors came from a man aged 40-49 years in good health and CMV-seronegative. The CDR3 runs from the conserved cysteine through the conserved F or W. Each record gives: J gene, V gene, CDR3 protein.

TRBJ1-2,TRBV18,CASSPRAGPFYGYTF
TRBJ2-5,TRBV7-2,CASSFYETQYF
TRBJ1-2,TRBV5-1,CASSLADGQGYTF
TRBJ1-2,TRBV29-1,CSVRASGGYTF
TRBJ2-5,TRBV6-5,CASSPRTPAGETQYF
TRBJ2-5,TRBV5-4,CASSLQGAKTQYF
TRBJ2-1,TRBV4-1,CASSQSTGGRYNEQFF
TRBJ2-7,TRBV21-1,CASSPLEGRGTSGSYEQYF
TRBJ1-1,TRBV9,CASSPGTGKQWAFF
TRBJ2-1,TRBV5-1,CASRTSGDNEQFF
TRBJ2-3,TRBV12-5,CASGLRHTQGDTQYF
TRBJ1-3,TRBV7-2,CASSAGGVSGNTIYF
TRBJ2-1,TRBV5-4,CASSWGEGLVYNEQFF
TRBJ1-5,TRBV7-8,CASSRGQNSNQPQHF
TRBJ1-6,TRBV6-5,CASSYSDRENSPLHF
TRBJ1-2,TRBV5-1,CASSLLEANYGHTF
TRBJ2-7,TRBV4-3,CASSHPGQTYEQYF
TRBJ2-7,TRBV7-2,CASSPLDTVYEQYF
TRBJ2-3,TRBV29-1,CSVGQTGIDTQYF
TRBJ1-4,TRBV10-3,CAISESGLTLNEKLFF
TRBJ1-1,TRBV4-2,CASSQGRRQGGTEAFF
TRBJ1-1,TRBV7-8,CASSLVMRNTEAFF
TRBJ2-1,TRBV19,CASSITSGAESEQFF
TRBJ2-3,TRBV5-6,CASGLPTGGSTDTQYF
TRBJ2-2,TRBV12-5,CASGLVLAGLNTGELFF
TRBJ2-3,TRBV7-9,CASSAPGQGIWDTQYF
TRBJ2-3,TRBV27,CASSSRPQGTDTQYF